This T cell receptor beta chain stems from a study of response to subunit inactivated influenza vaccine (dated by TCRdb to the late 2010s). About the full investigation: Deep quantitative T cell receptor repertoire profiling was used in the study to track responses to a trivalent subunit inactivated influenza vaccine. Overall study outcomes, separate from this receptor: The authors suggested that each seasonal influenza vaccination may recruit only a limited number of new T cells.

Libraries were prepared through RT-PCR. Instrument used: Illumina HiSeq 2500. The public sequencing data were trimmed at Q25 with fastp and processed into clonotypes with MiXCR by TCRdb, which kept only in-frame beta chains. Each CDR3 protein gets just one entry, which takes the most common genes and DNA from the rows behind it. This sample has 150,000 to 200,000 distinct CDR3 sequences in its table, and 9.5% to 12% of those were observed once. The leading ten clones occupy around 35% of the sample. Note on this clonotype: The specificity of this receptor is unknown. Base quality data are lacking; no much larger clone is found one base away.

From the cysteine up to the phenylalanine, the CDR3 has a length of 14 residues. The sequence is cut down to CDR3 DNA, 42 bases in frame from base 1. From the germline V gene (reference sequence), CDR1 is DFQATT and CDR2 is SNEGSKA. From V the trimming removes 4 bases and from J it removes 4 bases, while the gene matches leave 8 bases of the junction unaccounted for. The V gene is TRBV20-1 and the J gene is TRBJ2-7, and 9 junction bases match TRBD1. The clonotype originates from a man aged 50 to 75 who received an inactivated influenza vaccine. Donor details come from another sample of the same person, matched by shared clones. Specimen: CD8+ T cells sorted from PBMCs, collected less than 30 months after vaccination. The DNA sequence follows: TGCAGTGCTATGGACAGGGGCTCCATTTACGAGCAGTACTTC. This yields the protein CSAMDRGSIYEQYF.